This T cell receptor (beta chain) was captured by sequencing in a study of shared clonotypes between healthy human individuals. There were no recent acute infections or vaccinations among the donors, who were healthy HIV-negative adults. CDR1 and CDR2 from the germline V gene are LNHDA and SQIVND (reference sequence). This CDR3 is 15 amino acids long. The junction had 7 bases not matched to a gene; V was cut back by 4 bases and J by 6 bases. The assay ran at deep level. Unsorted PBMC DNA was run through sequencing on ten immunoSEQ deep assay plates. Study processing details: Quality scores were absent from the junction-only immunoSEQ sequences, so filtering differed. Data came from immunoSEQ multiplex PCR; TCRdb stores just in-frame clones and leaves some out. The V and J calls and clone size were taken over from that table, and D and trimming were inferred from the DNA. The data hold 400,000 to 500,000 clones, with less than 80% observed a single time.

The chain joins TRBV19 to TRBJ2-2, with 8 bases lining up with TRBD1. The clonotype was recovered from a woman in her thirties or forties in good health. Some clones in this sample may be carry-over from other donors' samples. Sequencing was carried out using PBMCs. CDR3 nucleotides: TGTGCCAGTAGTAACCCCCGGACAGGGCCCGGGGAGCTGTTTTTT. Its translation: CASSNPRTGPGELFF.